One sample yielded the 32 T cell receptor beta chains listed below, sequenced in a study of T cells in localized non-small cell lung cancer. The data were produced by immunoSEQ multiplex PCR, yet TCRdb's version contains in-frame clones alone and is incomplete. The table includes fewer than 30,000 clones, 65% to 85% detected once. The material sequenced was peripheral blood mononuclear cells, taken before any cancer treatment. The receptors derive from a man aged 40 to 69 with stage III lung adenocarcinoma.

V usage is TRBV5-1 and J usage is TRBJ1-1; TRBD1 matches at 7 bases. The germline CDR1 and CDR2 sequences are SGHRS and YFSETQ. The CDR3 is 18 amino acids. With V trimmed by 0 bases and J by 1 base, 12 bases remained unmatched. CDR3 bases: TGCGCCAGCAGCTTGGCCCCCGGACAGGCGACCCCGAACACTGAAGCTTTCTTT. This codes for CASSLAPGQATPNTEAFF.

CDR3 protein: CASSIWSSGDTDTQYF. CDR3 nucleotides: TGTGCCAGTAGTATCTGGTCTAGCGGCGACACAGATACGCAGTATTTT. V usage is TRBV19 and J usage is TRBJ2-3, with 7 bases aligning to TRBD2. V lost 3 bases to trimming and J lost 2 bases; unmatched junction nucleotides: 8. This CDR3 region has 16 residues. The germline gives CDR1 LNHDA, CDR2 SQIVND (reference sequence). The whole variable domain, filled in from reference TRBV19 and TRBJ2-3, reads DGGITQSPKYLFRKEGQNVTLSCEQNLNHDAMYWYRQDPGQGLRLIYYSQIVNDFQKGDIAEGYSVSREKKESFPLTVTSAQKNPTAFYLCASSIWSSGDTDTQYFGPGTRLTVL.

The V and J genes are TRBV7-2 and TRBJ1-2; tentatively, D is TRBD1 (5 bases). With 5 bases removed from V and 0 bases from J, the gap between germline ends came to 13 bases. CDR1 and CDR2 (germline): SGHTA, FQGNSA. This CDR3 is built from 15 residues. The CDR3 bases are TGTGCCAGCAGCCCGACAGCGATAGCTAACTATGGCTACACCTTC. This sequence encodes CASSPTAIANYGYTF.

V is TRBV6-1 and J is TRBJ1-4; D call uncertain. The V gene lost 6 bases and the J gene lost 8 bases, with 19 bases spanning the gap. Germline V gene sequence: CDR1 MNHNS, CDR2 SASEGT. CDR3 length: 15 amino acids. DNA for the CDR3: TGTGCCAGCAGCGGCCTAGGACGGCGGGGAGAAAAACTGTTTTTT. This translates into CASSGLGRRGEKLFF.

This chain connects TRBV5-1 to TRBJ2-1; a possible D gene is TRBD2 (6 bases). This CDR3 comprises 15 residues. Germline V gene data show CDR1 as SGHRS and CDR2 as YFSETQ. Trimming pared 4 bases from V and 3 bases from J, leaving 14 bases between. As DNA, the CDR3 is TGCGCCAGCAGCGGGGAAATAGCGGTCTACAATGAGCAGTTCTTC. It translates to CASSGEIAVYNEQFF.

The V and J genes are TRBV6-5 and TRBJ1-5; 8 bases are a match to TRBD1. Germline CDR1 MNHEY, CDR2 SVGAGI. The CDR3 sequence is 15 residues long. V was clipped by 5 bases and J by 7 bases; unmatched bases: 10. The CDR3 bases are TGTGCCAGCAGTAAAGACAGGGGTGGGGCCCAGCCCCAGCATTTT. Amino acid sequence: CASSKDRGGAQPQHF.

The genes are TRBV5-1 and TRBJ1-1, with 8 bases aligning to TRBD1. The CDR3 is 15 residues long. The V segment lost 4 bases and the J segment 1 base; nucleotides outside the gene matches: 6. CDR1 and CDR2 from the germline V gene are SGHRS and YFSETQ. CDR3 in amino acids: CASSARQGRNTEAFF. The CDR3 DNA follows: TGCGCCAGCAGCGCACGACAGGGGAGGAACACTGAAGCTTTCTTT.

This clone was recorded a few times. The chain has TRBV19 and TRBJ1-5; D call uncertain. V was clipped by 6 bases and J by 10 bases, with 7 bases between them. Germline CDR1 reads LNHDA; CDR2 reads SQIVND (reference sequence). The CDR3 extends over 10 amino acids. The CDR3 nucleotides are TGTGCCAGTAGCCGAGATCCCCAGCATTTT. It yields the protein CASSRDPQHF.

The chain couples TRBV7-8 to TRBJ2-7, with D maybe TRBD1 (5 bases). Trimming pared 6 bases from V and 9 bases from J, leaving 15 bases between. This CDR3 has 12 amino acids. Germline-derived CDR1 and CDR2 are SGHVS and FQNEAQ. CDR3 sequence: CASSLGHVVQYV. DNA of the CDR3: TGTGCCAGCAGTCTCGGACATGTGGTGCAGTACGTC.

CDR3 nucleotides: TGTGCCTGGAGCAAGGACAGGAACACAGATACGCAGTATTTT. Translating it yields CAWSKDRNTDTQYF. The V gene is TRBV30, the J gene TRBJ2-3, with TRBD1 identical over 7 bases. The CDR3 is made up of 14 amino acids. The germline CDR1 and CDR2 sequences are GTSNPN and SVGIG (reference sequence). Trimming took 3 bases from V and 2 from J; bases not matched to a gene: 5.

The rearrangement uses TRBV28 and TRBJ1-5, with D unresolved. In germline, CDR1 is MDHEN, CDR2 SYDVKM. This CDR3 has 15 amino acids. Trimming removed 6 bases from V and 7 bases from J, with 19 bases in between. CDR3 nucleotides: TGTGCCAGCAGCCCCAGCCATGGAACTGCCCAGCCCCAGCATTTT. The encoded protein is CASSPSHGTAQPQHF. The entire variable domain, with the rest obtained from reference TRBV28 and TRBJ1-5, is as follows: DVKVTQSSRYLVKRTGEKVFLECVQDMDHENMFWYRQDPGLGLRLIYFSYDVKMKEKGDIPEGYSVSREKKERFSLILESASTNQTSMYLCASSPSHGTAQPQHFGDGTRLSIL.

This chain connects TRBV7-5 to TRBJ2-7; the table's D call of TRBD2 was not tested on the DNA. TRBV7-5 is a listed pseudogene. The CDR3 has 15 amino acids. The CDR3 loop is CARTDRGGDGYEQYF. DNA of the CDR3: TGTGCCAGAACCGACCGGGGGGGCGATGGGTACGAGCAGTACTTC.

J is TRBJ2-3 and V is TRBV18, with D possibly being TRBD1 or TRBD2 (5 bases each). The CDR3 loop spans 15 amino acids. Germline V gene lookup returns CDR1 KGHSH and CDR2 LQKENI. The V and J ends lost 0 bases and 6 bases respectively, with 13 bases between them. The CDR3 here is CASSPPGTAGDTQYF. CDR3 coding DNA: TGTGCCAGCTCACCACCTGGGACGGCTGGTGATACGCAGTATTTT.

This chain joins TRBV27 and TRBJ1-6; D is ambiguous. Germline V gene lookup returns CDR1 MNHEY and CDR2 SMNVEV (reference sequence). The CDR3 is made up of 16 amino acids. V lost 3 bases to trimming and J lost 2 bases, with 11 bases between them. The CDR3 coding sequence is TGTGCCAGCAGTTTTTATAACACCCCCTATAATTCACCCCTCCACTTT. Translated, it gives CASSFYNTPYNSPLHF.

The rearrangement uses TRBV5-1 and TRBJ2-3, with D hard to call. V was pared by 0 bases and J by 6 bases, with 8 bases between. The CDR3 length is 13 residues. The germline CDR1 and CDR2 sequences are SGHRS and YFSETQ. Here the CDR3 reads CASSLGPWDTQYF. The CDR3 bases are TGCGCCAGCAGCTTGGGCCCTTGGGATACGCAGTATTTT.

J is TRBJ2-5 and V is TRBV10-3; D call uncertain. Germline V gene data show CDR1 as ENHRY and CDR2 as SYGVKD. The V end was cut by 3 bases, the J end by 4 bases, with 9 bases between. The CDR3 totals 13 residues. In DNA form, the CDR3 reads TGTGCCATCAGTGACGGAGCGATAGAGACCCAGTACTTC. This codes for CAISDGAIETQYF.

The chain couples TRBV19 to TRBJ2-1, with D unclear. Germline V gene lookup returns CDR1 LNHDA and CDR2 SQIVND (reference sequence). Trimming stripped 0 bases from V and 10 bases from J, with 10 bases between. The CDR3 consists of 13 residues. As DNA, the CDR3 is TGTGCCAGTAGTATAGATCTTGAAAGCGAGCAGTTCTTC. Its translation is CASSIDLESEQFF.

The chain links TRBV9 to TRBJ2-3; weak D call: TRBD1 (6 bases). V was trimmed by 3 bases and J by 7 bases, leaving 27 bases between them. The CDR3 runs 18 residues. Germline lookup yields CDR1 SGDLS and CDR2 YYNGEE. The CDR3 region has the DNA TGTGCCAGCAGCGCCATTATAAGCGGACAGTTGGAGCGGAATACGCAGTATTTT. Its protein product is CASSAIISGQLERNTQYF.

This rearrangement joins TRBV7-9 to TRBJ2-7, with TRBD1 identical over 8 bases. Germline lookup yields CDR1 SEHNR and CDR2 FQNEAQ (reference sequence). Trimming at V came to 1 base and at J to 3 bases, leaving 5 bases not matched to a gene. The CDR3 runs 15 residues. Written as DNA, the CDR3 is TGTGCCAGCAGCTTAGGTGCAGGGGGCAGCTACGAGCAGTACTTC. It codes for CASSLGAGGSYEQYF.

The chain combines TRBV5-5 with TRBJ2-3; 11 bases align to TRBD1. Germline V lookup: CDR1 SGHKS, CDR2 YYEKEE (reference sequence). The CDR3 consists of 16 residues. V dropped 0 bases and J dropped 1; count of bases not matched to a gene: 1. CDR3 region: CASSLGTGGGTDTQYF. The CDR3 coding sequence is TGTGCCAGCAGCTTGGGGACAGGGGGCGGCACAGATACGCAGTATTTT. The variable domain in full, with the rest retrieved from reference TRBV5-5 and TRBJ2-3, is DAGVTQSPTHLIKTRGQQVTLRCSPISGHKSVSWYQQVLGQGPQFIFQYYEKEERGRGNFPDRFSARQFPNYSSELNVNALLLGDSALYLCASSLGTGGGTDTQYFGPGTRLTVL.

V usage is TRBV5-1 and J usage is TRBJ2-3; no firm D call. Trimming took off 0 bases at V and 3 bases at J, with 5 bases between the two ends. The CDR3 loop spans 13 amino acids. In germline, CDR1 is SGHRS, CDR2 YFSETQ. The CDR3 loop is CASSLVQTDTQYF. DNA for the CDR3: TGCGCCAGCAGCTTGGTACAGACAGATACGCAGTATTTT.

This clone came up once. This chain connects TRBV6-5 to TRBJ2-1; weak D call: TRBD1 (6 bases). The CDR3 runs 14 residues. Trimming stripped 5 bases from V and 5 bases from J, with 13 bases between. CDR1 is MNHEY and CDR2 is SVGAGI in the germline V gene. The CDR3 is CASSRTRGNNEQFF. In nucleotides, the CDR3 is TGTGCCAGCAGTCGGACAAGGGGGAACAATGAGCAGTTCTTC.

V usage is TRBV23-1 and J usage is TRBJ1-5, with no clear D. TRBV23-1 is an open reading frame whose function is uncertain. The CDR3 contains 10 residues. V was clipped by 10 bases and J by 9 bases, with 10 bases between them. In DNA form, the CDR3 reads TGCGCCAAAGAGGACCGGCCCCAGCATTTT. This gives the protein CAKEDRPQHF.

As for this clone: Other DNA sequences in this sample translate to the same CDR3. DNA of the CDR3: TGTGCCAGCAGCCTGTCTCCCGGGAGCTCCTATAATTCACCCCTCCACTTT. This sequence encodes CASSLSPGSSYNSPLHF. The chain is built from TRBV27 and TRBJ1-6; D unresolved. Trimming took 6 bases from V and 0 from J, leaving 15 bases between them. The CDR3 spans 17 residues. Germline CDR1 MNHEY, CDR2 SMNVEV (reference sequence).

This clone has just a few counts. V is TRBV6-5 and J is TRBJ1-4, with D uncertain. The CDR3 consists of 15 residues. The V and J ends lost 6 bases and 8 bases respectively, with 19 bases between them. Per the germline V gene, CDR1 is MNHEY and CDR2 is SVGAGI. CDR3 nucleotides: TGTGCCAGCAGCCTGAAACTCATAGAGCACGAAAAACTGTTTTTT. This sequence encodes CASSLKLIEHEKLFF.

This rearrangement joins TRBV19 to TRBJ1-6; maybe TRBD1 (6 bases). The CDR3 sequence is 16 residues long. Deletions cut 5 bases from V and 1 base from J, with 12 bases between. Germline CDR1 is LNHDA and CDR2 is SQIVND (reference sequence). CDR3 protein: CASSSRGVSYNSPLHF. In DNA, the CDR3 is TGTGCCAGTAGTTCCAGGGGAGTGTCCTATAATTCACCCCTCCACTTT.

V is TRBV4-1 and J is TRBJ2-7; D may match TRBD1 or TRBD2 (6 bases each). The CDR3 contains 15 residues. Trimming shortened V by 6 bases and J by 2 bases, and 17 bases separated the two germline ends. The V gene's germline CDR1 is MGHRA and CDR2 YSYEKL. DNA of the CDR3: TGCGCCAGCAGTCGGACAGCGGGTATAGCCTACGAGCAGTACTTC. Its translation is CASSRTAGIAYEQYF.

In the case of this clone: A read error may account for a junction end that differs from germline. The chain has TRBV11-1 and TRBJ2-3, with TRBD2 matching 8 bases. CDR1 and CDR2 from the germline V gene are SGHAT and FQDESV (reference sequence). The CDR3 sequence is 14 residues long. Here the CDR3 reads CASSLAGHTDTQYF. The CDR3 DNA is TGTGCCAGCAGCCTAGCGGGCCACACAGATACGCAGTATTTT.

J is TRBJ1-1 and V is TRBV13, with 7 bases lining up with TRBD1. The length of the CDR3 is 14 residues. The trim removed 5 bases at V and 3 bases at J, leaving 6 bases unmatched. Germline lookup yields CDR1 PRHDT and CDR2 FYEKMQ (reference sequence). The CDR3 reads CASSPRGHDTEAFF. Written as DNA, the CDR3 is TGTGCCAGCAGCCCTAGGGGGCATGACACTGAAGCTTTCTTT. Full variable domain (outside the CDR3, taken from reference TRBV13 and TRBJ1-1): AAGVIQSPRHLIKEKRETATLKCYPIPRHDTVYWYQQGPGQDPQFLISFYEKMQSDKGSIPDRFSAQQFSDYHSELNMSSLELGDSALYFCASSPRGHDTEAFFGQGTRLTVV.

V usage is TRBV28 and J usage is TRBJ1-1, with D unclear. V lost 6 bases and J 0 bases, leaving 11 bases between the germline ends. Germline V gene sequence: CDR1 MDHEN, CDR2 SYDVKM. The CDR3 covers 14 residues. In nucleotides, the CDR3 is TGTGCCAGCAGGTTTTTACTTATGAACACTGAAGCTTTCTTT. It yields the protein CASRFLLMNTEAFF.

The V gene is TRBV5-1, the J gene TRBJ2-5; D remains unclear. This CDR3 has 15 residues. The germline V gene has CDR1 SGHRS and CDR2 YFSETQ. Between the trimmed V and J ends, which lost 0 bases and 5 bases, there was a span of 14 bases. The CDR3 region is CASSLEASIFETQYF. The CDR3 DNA follows: TGCGCCAGCAGCTTGGAGGCCAGTATCTTCGAGACCCAGTACTTC.

The V and J genes are TRBV6-1 and TRBJ1-2; D is ambiguous. The V and J ends lost 6 bases and 7 bases respectively, with 9 bases between them. Germline-derived CDR1 and CDR2 are MNHNS and SASEGT. CDR3 size: 11 residues. The CDR3 sequence is CASRINAGYTF. The CDR3 DNA reads TGTGCCAGCAGGATTAACGCTGGCTACACCTTC.